Below are 18 T cell receptor beta chains sequenced from a single sample in a study of regulatory T cells in long-lasting Graves disease. CDR3-region Arm-PCR and iRepertoire HTBI primers produced the TCR beta libraries. TCRdb re-called the multiplex PCR reads with MiXCR, one entry per CDR3 protein. The table shows 500,000 to 700,000 distinct CDR3 sequences, with about 30% occurring only once. The time point denotes: persistent/refractory GD, antithyroid drugs over 5 years with positive TRAb. Extracted RNA from PBMCs served as the source of the TCR library. Sequenced material: peripheral blood mononuclear cells (PBMCs), taken when the disease was refractory, from a patient treated with antithyroid drugs. These receptors all stem from a female donor with Graves disease.

The rearrangement links TRBV4-1 to TRBJ2-7; 9 bases map to TRBD1. Germline V gene sequence: CDR1 MGHRA, CDR2 YSYEKL. This CDR3 is built from 15 residues. The J segment lost 5 bases and the V segment lost 4 bases, leaving 9 bases of the junction unmatched. This CDR3 is CASSRTRTGDNEQYF. Written as DNA, the CDR3 is TGCGCCAGCAGCCGGACAAGGACAGGGGATAACGAGCAGTACTTC.

This clonotype was recorded at least ten times. This chain connects TRBV12-3 or TRBV12-4 to TRBJ2-7; D is tentatively TRBD1 or TRBD2 (6 bases each). The CDR3 contains 14 residues. The V end was cut by 2 bases, the J end by 6 bases, with 14 bases between. The CDR3 DNA reads as TGTGCCAGCAGTTTAAGGGGGGCGCCAGGCGAGCAGTACTTC. It is translated as CASSLRGAPGEQYF.

This clonotype was found a few times. The V call is TRBV6-2 or TRBV6-3, the J call TRBJ1-2; 7 nucleotides agree with TRBD1. Germline CDR1 is MNHEY and CDR2 is SVGEGT. The CDR3 spans 16 residues. J lost 4 bases, V lost 4 bases, and 12 bases had no gene match. CDR3 in amino acids: CASSSGHQGVSYGYTF. The CDR3 bases are TGTGCCAGCAGTTCGGGACATCAGGGGGTATCCTATGGCTACACCTTC.

This clonotype occurred once. The chain links TRBV9 to TRBJ2-2; 12 bases are shared with TRBD2. The germline CDR1 and CDR2 sequences are SGDLS and YYNGEE. The CDR3 consists of 16 residues. With 0 bases clipped from V and 6 bases from J, the junction kept 3 bases outside the gene matches. The CDR3, as DNA: TGTGCCAGCAGCGTAGAACTAGCGGGAGGCCCCGGGGAGCTGTTTTTT. It translates to CASSVELAGGPGELFF.

This clonotype was observed a few times. The chain joins TRBV20-1 to TRBJ2-7, with TRBD1 as a possible D gene (7 bases). Trimming cost V 3 bases and J 2 bases, with 14 bases left between them. Germline V gives CDR1 DFQATT, CDR2 SNEGSKA (reference sequence). This CDR3 region has 14 residues. The CDR3 DNA reads TGCAGTGCTAGGGAGGGACAGCACCCCTACGAGCAGTACTTC. Protein product: CSAREGQHPYEQYF.

This rearrangement joins TRBV15 to TRBJ1-5; D unresolved. Germline V gene lookup returns CDR1 LNHNV and CDR2 YYDKDF (reference sequence). Trimming took off 0 bases at V and 6 bases at J, with 21 bases between the two ends. The CDR3 totals 18 residues. The CDR3 DNA is TGTGCCACCAGCAGAGATAGATTGCAGGCCCCCGGGGTTCAGCCCCAGCATTTT. Encoded protein: CATSRDRLQAPGVQPQHF.

This clonotype showed up just a few times. The V and J genes are TRBV20-1 and TRBJ2-1; TRBD1 matches at 7 bases. Losses at the gene ends were 3 bases for V and 0 bases for J; bases not matched to a gene: 14. Looked up from germline, CDR1 is DFQATT and CDR2 is SNEGSKA (reference sequence). The CDR3 is 18 residues long. DNA for the CDR3: TGCAGTGCTAGCTCTCCCGACAGGGCGCTAAGCTCCTACAATGAGCAGTTCTTC. Protein sequence: CSASSPDRALSSYNEQFF.

This clonotype was picked up a small number of times. The junction does not match germline at one end; this may be a read error. V gene TRBV28 combines with J gene TRBJ1-1, with D unresolved. Germline V gene sequence: CDR1 MDHEN, CDR2 SYDVKM. CDR3 length: 13 amino acids. CDR3 loop: CASSLWGNTEASF. In DNA, the CDR3 is TGTGCCAGCAGTTTATGGGGGAACACTGAAGCTTCCTTT.

This clonotype was seen more than once but under ten times. V usage is TRBV27 and J usage is TRBJ1-6; D gene unclear. Trimming pared 5 bases from V and 7 bases from J, leaving 12 bases between. CDR1 is MNHEY, CDR2 SMNVEV, per germline (reference sequence). CDR3 length: 14 residues. CDR3 residues: CASSPVSSNSPLHF. CDR3 bases: TGTGCCAGCAGTCCAGTATCATCGAATTCACCCCTCCACTTT.

This chain joins TRBV18 and TRBJ1-5, with 7 bases aligning to TRBD1. This CDR3 comprises 15 residues. The trim removed 3 bases at V and 1 base at J, leaving 3 bases unmatched. Germline V CDR1 and CDR2: KGHSH, LQKENI. The CDR3 DNA follows: TGTGCCAGCTCACCTTCACAGGGGAGCAATCAGCCCCAGCATTTT. Its translation: CASSPSQGSNQPQHF.

This clonotype was picked up a small number of times. This chain links TRBV6-2 or TRBV6-3 with TRBJ2-7, with unresolved D. This CDR3 is built from 14 residues. The V end lost 4 bases, the J end lost 6 bases, and 16 bases lay between the germline ends. Germline-derived CDR1 and CDR2 are MNHEY and SVGEGT. Here the CDR3 reads CASSSNWMMGEQYF. CDR3 in DNA: TGTGCCAGCAGTTCCAACTGGATGATGGGCGAGCAGTACTTC.

The genes are TRBV29-1 and TRBJ1-1, with D uncertain. The V end was cut by 7 bases, the J end by 2 bases, with 5 bases between. CDR1 is SQVTM, CDR2 ANQGSEA, per germline. The CDR3 is made up of 10 amino acids. The CDR3 nucleotides are TGCAGCGGATCTAACACTGAAGCTTTCTTT. Translated, it gives CSGSNTEAFF.

The V gene is TRBV18, the J gene TRBJ1-1; D ambiguous. The CDR3 length is 15 residues. V was cut by 0 bases and J by 7 bases, with 15 bases left in between. Germline V lookup: CDR1 KGHSH, CDR2 LQKENI. The CDR3 DNA follows: TGTGCCAGCTCACCACCGGGTGTCGAGCGGGATGAAGCTTTCTTT. As protein: CASSPPGVERDEAFF.

This sequence joins TRBV6-9 and TRBJ2-3; TRBD2 matches 10 bases. The V gene end was trimmed by 3 bases and the J gene end by 0 bases; junction bases not matched to a gene: 6. The CDR3 length is 17 residues. CDR1 and CDR2 from the germline V gene are MNHGY and SVAAGI. DNA for the CDR3: TGTGCCAGCAGTTACGCACCGGGACTAGCGAGCACAGATACGCAGTATTTT. Its protein product is CASSYAPGLASTDTQYF.

This rearrangement joins TRBV5-1 to TRBJ1-1, with D possibly being TRBD1 (5 bases). Trimming cost V 6 bases and J 6 bases, with 12 bases left between them. This CDR3 contains 12 residues. Germline values: CDR1 SGHRS, CDR2 YFSETQ. CDR3 in DNA: TGCGCCAGCAAGTCGGGGGGGGCTGAAGCTTTCTTT. Translation: CASKSGGAEAFF.

This rearrangement joins TRBV9 to TRBJ1-2, with 7 bases aligning to TRBD1. CDR1 and CDR2 (germline): SGDLS, YYNGEE. This CDR3 contains 14 residues. Germline trimming cut 0 bases from V and 8 bases from J; bases unmatched to any gene: 7. The CDR3 bases are TGTGCCAGCAGCGTAGAGCCCGGGACAGACGGCTACACCTTC. Its translation: CASSVEPGTDGYTF. The full variable domain, rest sourced from reference TRBV9 and TRBJ1-2, is DSGVTQTPKHLITATGQRVTLRCSPRSGDLSVYWYQQSLDQGLQFLIQYYNGEERAKGNILERFSAQQFPDLHSELNLSSLELGDSALYFCASSVEPGTDGYTFGSGTRLTVV.

This clonotype was detected only a few times. The CDR3 DNA reads TGTGCCAGCAGTTTAGATTTCGGGGCATCCCGCCCGCCTGAAGCTTTCTTT. As protein: CASSLDFGASRPPEAFF. This chain joins TRBV12-3 or TRBV12-4 and TRBJ1-1, with D possibly TRBD1 on 5 matching bases. CDR3 size: 17 residues. V was shortened by 1 base and J by 6 bases, with 21 bases between the two germline ends.

This clonotype was recorded at least ten times. The chain links TRBV28 to TRBJ1-2, with 9 positions matching TRBD1. This CDR3 is built from 13 residues. The ends lost 11 bases at V and 6 bases at J; junction bases unmatched: 10. From germline, CDR1 is MDHEN and CDR2 SYDVKM. Written as DNA, the CDR3 is TGTGCCTTGGGGACAGGGAATCTAAATGGCTACACCTTC. Protein sequence: CALGTGNLNGYTF.